The 6 T cell receptor beta chains below come from one sample, sequenced in a study of low-dose radiotherapy and immunotherapy resistance in tumors. Time point in this sample: after trial treatment. Treatment given: LDRT plus nivolumab, ipilimumab, low-dose cyclophosphamide and aspirin (RACIN trial). Alpha- and beta-chain coverage of first-strand cDNA came from TRAV- and TRBV-specific primers. It was with a constant-region primer and a V-primer adapter that TCRs were amplified over approximately 18 PCR cycles. TCRdb redid the calling of the reads with MiXCR, one entry per CDR3 protein. In the table there are almost 45,000 distinct CDR3 sequences, around 25% of which are singletons. This specimen consisted of PBMCs, obtained after low-dose radiotherapy plus immunotherapy. The source is a male donor with prostate cancer.

As regards this clonotype: A read error is the likely source, as a far larger clone sits one nucleotide away. The chain links TRBV6-4 to TRBJ2-1, with TRBD1 matching 10 bases. The CDR3 consists of 15 residues. The germline CDR1 and CDR2 sequences are MRHNA and SNTAGT. J was trimmed by 10 bases and V by 0 bases; bases with no gene match: 6. CDR3 in DNA: TGTGCCAGCAGTGACTCCGGGACAGGGGCCTACGAGCAGTTCTTC. Protein: CASSDSGTGAYEQFF.

This clonotype occurred many times. The rearrangement uses TRBV7-9 and TRBJ2-2, with D possibly being TRBD1 or TRBD2 (5 bases each). Trimming took off 2 bases at V and 3 bases at J, with 13 bases between the two ends. This CDR3 spans 16 amino acids. The germline V gene encodes CDR1 SEHNR and CDR2 FQNEAQ (reference sequence). The chain's CDR3 is CASSLLGPWDTGELFF. The CDR3 nucleotides are TGTGCCAGCAGCTTATTGGGACCTTGGGACACCGGGGAGCTGTTTTTT.

This clonotype was seen at least ten times. This chain links TRBV7-9 with TRBJ1-4; 10 nucleotides line up with TRBD1. Germline CDR1 reads SEHNR; CDR2 reads FQNEAQ (reference sequence). The CDR3 covers 17 residues. Unmatched junction bases numbered 11, after V lost 5 bases and J lost 5 bases. The CDR3 DNA follows: TGTGCCAGCAGCCTTAAGACAGGGGGCGGTACGAATGAAAAACTGTTTTTT. Its protein product is CASSLKTGGGTNEKLFF.

The J gene is TRBJ2-3, the V gene TRBV5-4; D ambiguous. This CDR3 comprises 11 residues. The V and J ends lost 10 bases and 2 bases respectively, with 8 bases between them. The germline V gene encodes CDR1 SGHNT and CDR2 YYREEE (reference sequence). The CDR3 coding sequence is TGTGCCTGGCAGGCCACAGATACGCAGTATTTT. This codes for CAWQATDTQYF. Drawing the rest from reference TRBV5-4 and TRBJ2-3, the complete variable domain is ETGVTQSPTHLIKTRGQQVTLRCSSQSGHNTVSWYQQALGQGPQFIFQYYREEENGRGNFPPRFSGLQFPNYSSELNVNALELDDSALYLCAWQATDTQYFGPGTRLTVL.

Many counts were recorded for this clonotype. J is TRBJ2-7 and V is TRBV18; 11 bases fit TRBD1. The length of the CDR3 is 17 residues. Germline V CDR1 and CDR2: KGHSH, LQKENI. The V and J ends lost 2 bases and 2 bases, in that order; junction bases with no gene match: 8. CDR3 protein: CASSPRTGGSPAYEQYF. CDR3 bases: TGTGCCAGCTCACCAAGGACAGGGGGCTCCCCTGCCTACGAGCAGTACTTC.

This clonotype was recorded at least ten times. The V and J genes are TRBV5-1 and TRBJ2-1, with 8 bases aligning to TRBD2. The CDR3 spans 15 residues. From germline, CDR1 is SGHRS and CDR2 YFSETQ. The ends lost 7 bases at V and 4 bases at J; junction bases unmatched: 10. This CDR3 reads CASSGGRTSYNEQFF. The CDR3 coding sequence is TGCGCCAGCTCGGGGGGGAGGACGTCTTACAATGAGCAGTTCTTC.